The sequence of this T cell receptor (beta chain) was determined in a study of patients and donors after allogeneic stem cell transplantation. This CDR3 has 16 residues. Trimming pared 6 bases from V and 6 bases from J, leaving 22 bases between. TCRdb re-derived calls from the RT-PCR reads in MiXCR, one entry per CDR3 protein. The repertoire holds about 40,000 distinct CDR3 sequences, with roughly 30% as singletons. This TCR was recovered from a human donor who was either an allogeneic HSCT recipient or a stem cell or donor lymphocyte infusion donor (not recorded which). It is not recorded whose cells these are; they may come from a transplant donor. V usage is TRBV12-3 or TRBV12-4 and J usage is TRBJ2-3; the D is unclear. The sequencing input was blood, either unsorted or a sorted T cell fraction (not recorded which). This chain's CDR3 is CASSRRAVNLLDTQYF. CDR3 DNA sequence: TGTGCCAGCAGCCGCCGGGCAGTCAATCTGTTGGATACGCAGTATTTT.